The source of this T cell receptor beta chain is a study of beta chain features in type 1 diabetes. General study findings and limits: At VDJ recombination sites, type 1 diabetes patients had fewer insertions and more deleted nucleotides. Healthy donors had naive, central memory and Treg TCRB repertoires that appeared less similar than those seen among patients. Moderately but significantly shorter TCRB CDR3s were found in Type 1 diabetes patients in all four CD4+ subsets. There was a possibility that cDNA sequencing over-represented cells with high TCR expression.

Investigators reverse transcribed all isolated RNA, so they sequenced expressed TCRB transcripts. Each sample of naive, central memory or regulatory T cells had, on average, about 3.57 million reads. TCRdb's copy holds only in-frame clones and misses some; the assay was immunoSEQ multiplex PCR. The table lists 310,000 or so clones, roughly 15% of them singletons. A word on this clone: Antigen: not known.

Deletions cut 7 bases from V and 2 bases from J, with 15 bases between. This CDR3 region has 13 residues. Germline loops: CDR1 GTSNPN, CDR2 SVGIG (reference sequence). The source of this sequence is a man aged 18 to 30 with type 1 diabetes. The sample consisted of naive CD4+ T cells from blood. This chain links TRBV30 with TRBJ2-7; D possibly corresponds to TRBD1 (5 bases). The CDR3 DNA is TGTGCCTTCACTTACCGACAGCCCTACGAGCAGTACTTC. Translating it yields CAFTYRQPYEQYF. The variable domain in full, with the rest retrieved from reference TRBV30 and TRBJ2-7, is SQTIHQWPATLVQPVGSPLSLECTVEGTSNPNLYWYRQAAGRGLQLLFYSVGIGQISSEVPQNLSASRPQDRQFILSSKKLLLSDSGFYLCAFTYRQPYEQYFGPGTRLTVT.